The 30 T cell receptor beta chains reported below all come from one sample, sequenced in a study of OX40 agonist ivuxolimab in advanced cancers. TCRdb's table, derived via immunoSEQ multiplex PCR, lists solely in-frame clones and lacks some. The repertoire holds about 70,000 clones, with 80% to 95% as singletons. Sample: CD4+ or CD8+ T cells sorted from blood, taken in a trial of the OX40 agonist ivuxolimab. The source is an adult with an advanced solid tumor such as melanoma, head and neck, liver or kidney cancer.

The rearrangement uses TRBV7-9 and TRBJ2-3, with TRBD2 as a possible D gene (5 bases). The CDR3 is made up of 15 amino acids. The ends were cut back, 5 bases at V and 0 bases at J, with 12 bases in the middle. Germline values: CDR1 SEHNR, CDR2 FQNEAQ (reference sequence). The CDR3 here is CASSPLGGSTDTQYF. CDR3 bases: TGTGCCAGCAGCCCGCTGGGCGGGAGCACAGATACGCAGTATTTT.

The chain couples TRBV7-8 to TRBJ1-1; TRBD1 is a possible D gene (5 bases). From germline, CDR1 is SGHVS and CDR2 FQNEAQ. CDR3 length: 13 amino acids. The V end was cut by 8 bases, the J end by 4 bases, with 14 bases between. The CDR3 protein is CASAWGEPTEAFF. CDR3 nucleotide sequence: TGTGCCAGCGCGTGGGGGGAGCCCACTGAAGCTTTCTTT. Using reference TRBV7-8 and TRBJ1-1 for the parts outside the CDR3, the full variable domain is GAGVSQSPRYKVAKRGQDVALRCDPISGHVSLFWYQQALGQGPEFLTYFQNEAQLDKSGLPSDRFFAERPEGSVSTLKIQRTQQEDSAVYLCASAWGEPTEAFFGQGTRLTVV.

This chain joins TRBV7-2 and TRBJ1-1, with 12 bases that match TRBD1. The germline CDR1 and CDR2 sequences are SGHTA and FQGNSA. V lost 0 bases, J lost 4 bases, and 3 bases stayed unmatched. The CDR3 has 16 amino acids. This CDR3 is CASSLAGTGGLTEAFF. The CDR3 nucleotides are TGTGCCAGCAGCTTAGCGGGGACAGGGGGCCTCACTGAAGCTTTCTTT.

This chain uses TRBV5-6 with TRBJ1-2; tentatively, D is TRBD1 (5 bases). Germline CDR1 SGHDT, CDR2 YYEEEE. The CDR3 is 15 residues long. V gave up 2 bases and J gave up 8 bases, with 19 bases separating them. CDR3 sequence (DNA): TGTGCCAGCAGCTTAGATTATCAGGGCCCAAAGGGCTACACCTTC. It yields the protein CASSLDYQGPKGYTF.

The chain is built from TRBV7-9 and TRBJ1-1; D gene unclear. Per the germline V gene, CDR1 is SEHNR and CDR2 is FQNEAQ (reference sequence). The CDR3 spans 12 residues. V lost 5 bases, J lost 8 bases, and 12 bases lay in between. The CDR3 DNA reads TGTGCCAGCAGCAGTATCTCTGGGGAAGCTTTCTTT. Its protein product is CASSSISGEAFF. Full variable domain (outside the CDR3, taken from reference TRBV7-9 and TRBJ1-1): DTGVSQNPRHKITKRGQNVTFRCDPISEHNRLYWYRQTLGQGPEFLTYFQNEAQLEKSRLLSDRFSAERPKGSFSTLEIQRTEQGDSAMYLCASSSISGEAFFGQGTRLTVV.

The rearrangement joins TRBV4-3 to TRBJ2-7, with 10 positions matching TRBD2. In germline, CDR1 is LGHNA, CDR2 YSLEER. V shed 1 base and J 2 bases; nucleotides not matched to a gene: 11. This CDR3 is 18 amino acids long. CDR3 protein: CASSQVRAVAGGTYEQYF. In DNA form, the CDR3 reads TGCGCCAGCAGCCAAGTGAGAGCCGTAGCGGGGGGAACCTACGAGCAGTACTTC.

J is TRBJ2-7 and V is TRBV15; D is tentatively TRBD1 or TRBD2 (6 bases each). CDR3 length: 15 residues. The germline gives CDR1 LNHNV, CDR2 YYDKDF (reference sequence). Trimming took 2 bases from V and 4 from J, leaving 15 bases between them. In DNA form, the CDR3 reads TGTGCCACCAGCAGATTACCGGGGGCGAAGTACGAGCAGTACTTC. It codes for CATSRLPGAKYEQYF.

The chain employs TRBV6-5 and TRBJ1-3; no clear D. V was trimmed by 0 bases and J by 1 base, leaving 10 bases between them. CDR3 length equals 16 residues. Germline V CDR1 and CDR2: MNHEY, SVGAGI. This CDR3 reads CASSYSSGLSGNTIYF. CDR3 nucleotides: TGTGCCAGCAGTTACTCAAGCGGCCTATCTGGAAACACCATATATTTT.

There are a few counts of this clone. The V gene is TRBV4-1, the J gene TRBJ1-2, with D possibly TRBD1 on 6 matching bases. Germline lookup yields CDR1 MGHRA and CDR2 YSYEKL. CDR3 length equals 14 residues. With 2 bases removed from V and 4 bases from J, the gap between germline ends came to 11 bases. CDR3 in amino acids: CASSQKTDSYGYTF. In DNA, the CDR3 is TGCGCCAGCAGCCAAAAAACGGACAGCTATGGCTACACCTTC.

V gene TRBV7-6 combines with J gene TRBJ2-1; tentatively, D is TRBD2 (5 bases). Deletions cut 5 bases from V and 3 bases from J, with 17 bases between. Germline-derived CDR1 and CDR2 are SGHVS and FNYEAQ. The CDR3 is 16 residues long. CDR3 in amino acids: CASSPSSVPRYNEQFF. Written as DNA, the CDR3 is TGTGCCAGCAGCCCCAGTAGCGTCCCCCGCTACAATGAGCAGTTCTTC.

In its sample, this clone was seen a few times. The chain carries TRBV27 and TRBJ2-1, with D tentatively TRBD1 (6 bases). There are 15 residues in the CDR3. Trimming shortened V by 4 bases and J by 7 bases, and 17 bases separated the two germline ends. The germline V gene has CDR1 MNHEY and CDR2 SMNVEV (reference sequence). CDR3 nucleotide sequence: TGTGCCAGCAGTTGGGGCATGGACAGCGAGAATGAGCAGTTCTTC. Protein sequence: CASSWGMDSENEQFF.

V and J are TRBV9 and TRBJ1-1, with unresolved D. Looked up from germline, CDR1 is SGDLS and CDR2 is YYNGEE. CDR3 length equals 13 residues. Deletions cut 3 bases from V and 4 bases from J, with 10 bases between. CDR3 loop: CASSEGLPTEAFF. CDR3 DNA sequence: TGTGCCAGCAGCGAAGGGTTGCCCACTGAAGCTTTCTTT.

CDR3 nucleotides: TGCGCCAGCAGCCCCTCTCTGGACTCCCGGCACGAGCAGTACTTC. Protein: CASSPSLDSRHEQYF. The chain is built from TRBV4-1 and TRBJ2-7, with a tentative D call TRBD2 (5 bases). The CDR3 runs to 15 residues. The V and J ends lost 4 bases and 5 bases respectively, with 18 bases between them. Germline loops: CDR1 MGHRA, CDR2 YSYEKL.

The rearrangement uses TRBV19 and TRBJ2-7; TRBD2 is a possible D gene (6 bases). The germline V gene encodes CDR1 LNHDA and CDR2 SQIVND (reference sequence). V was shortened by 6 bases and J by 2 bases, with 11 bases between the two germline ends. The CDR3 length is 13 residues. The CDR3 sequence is CASSAGRAYEQYF. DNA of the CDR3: TGTGCCAGTAGCGCGGGACGGGCCTACGAGCAGTACTTC. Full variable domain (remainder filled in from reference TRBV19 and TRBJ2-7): DGGITQSPKYLFRKEGQNVTLSCEQNLNHDAMYWYRQDPGQGLRLIYYSQIVNDFQKGDIAEGYSVSREKKESFPLTVTSAQKNPTAFYLCASSAGRAYEQYFGPGTRLTVT.

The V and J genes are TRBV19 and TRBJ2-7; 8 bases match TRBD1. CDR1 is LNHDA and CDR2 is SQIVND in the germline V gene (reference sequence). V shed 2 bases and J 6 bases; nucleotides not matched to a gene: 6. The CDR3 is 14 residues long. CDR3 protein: CASSIWQGAFEQYF. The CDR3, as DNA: TGTGCCAGTAGTATATGGCAGGGGGCCTTCGAGCAGTACTTC. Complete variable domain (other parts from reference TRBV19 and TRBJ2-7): DGGITQSPKYLFRKEGQNVTLSCEQNLNHDAMYWYRQDPGQGLRLIYYSQIVNDFQKGDIAEGYSVSREKKESFPLTVTSAQKNPTAFYLCASSIWQGAFEQYFGPGTRLTVT.

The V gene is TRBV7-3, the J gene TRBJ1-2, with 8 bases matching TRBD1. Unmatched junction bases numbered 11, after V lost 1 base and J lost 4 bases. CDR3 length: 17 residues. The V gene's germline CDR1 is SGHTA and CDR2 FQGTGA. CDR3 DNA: TGTGCCAGCAGCTTAATCCCTGGACAGGGAGAGGGCTATGGCTACACCTTC. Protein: CASSLIPGQGEGYGYTF.

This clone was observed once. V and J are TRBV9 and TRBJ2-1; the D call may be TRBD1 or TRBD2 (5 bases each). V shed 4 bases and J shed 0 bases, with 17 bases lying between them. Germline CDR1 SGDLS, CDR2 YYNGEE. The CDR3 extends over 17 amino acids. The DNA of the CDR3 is TGTGCCAGCAGCCCCGGGACCCCATTTCACTCCTACAATGAGCAGTTCTTC. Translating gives CASSPGTPFHSYNEQFF.

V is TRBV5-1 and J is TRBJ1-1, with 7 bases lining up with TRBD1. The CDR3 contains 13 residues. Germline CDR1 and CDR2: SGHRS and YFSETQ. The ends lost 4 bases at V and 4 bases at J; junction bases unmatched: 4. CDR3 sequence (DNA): TGCGCCAGCAGCCTCTACAGGGGCACTGAAGCTTTCTTT. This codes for CASSLYRGTEAFF.

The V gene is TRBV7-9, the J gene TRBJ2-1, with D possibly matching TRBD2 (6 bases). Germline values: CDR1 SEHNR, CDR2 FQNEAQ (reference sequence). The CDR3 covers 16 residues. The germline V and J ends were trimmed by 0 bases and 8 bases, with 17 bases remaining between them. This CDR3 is CASSLAGLAALHEQFF. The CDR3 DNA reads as TGTGCCAGCAGCTTAGCGGGGTTAGCGGCCCTGCATGAGCAGTTCTTC.

CDR3 sequence (DNA): TGCGCCAGCAGGGGTGACACGGGGGATAGCTCCTACAATGAGCAGTTCTTC. Amino acids: CASRGDTGDSSYNEQFF. The genes are TRBV5-1 and TRBJ2-1; possibly TRBD2 for D (6 bases). V was clipped by 5 bases and J by 0 bases, with 18 bases between them. The germline V gene encodes CDR1 SGHRS and CDR2 YFSETQ. The CDR3 is 17 amino acids.

The CDR3 DNA follows: TGCGCCAGCAGTCAATACCCTCAAGGGTCCGAAGCTTTCTTT. Translation gives CASSQYPQGSEAFF. The chain is built from TRBV4-1 and TRBJ1-1; D call uncertain. This CDR3 comprises 14 residues. V lost 6 bases to trimming and J lost 8 bases, with 19 bases between them. The germline gives CDR1 MGHRA, CDR2 YSYEKL.

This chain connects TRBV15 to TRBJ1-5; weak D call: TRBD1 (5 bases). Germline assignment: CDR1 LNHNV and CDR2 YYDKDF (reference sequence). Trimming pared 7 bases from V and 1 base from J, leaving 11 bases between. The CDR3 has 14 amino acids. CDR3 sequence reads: CATTSGDSNQPQHF. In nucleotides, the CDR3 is TGTGCCACCACCAGCGGGGACAGCAATCAGCCCCAGCATTTT.

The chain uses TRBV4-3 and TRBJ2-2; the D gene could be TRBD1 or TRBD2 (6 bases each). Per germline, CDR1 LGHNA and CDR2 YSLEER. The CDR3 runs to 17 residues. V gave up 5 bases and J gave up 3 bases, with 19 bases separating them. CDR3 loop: CASSSTTGARYTGELFF. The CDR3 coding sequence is TGCGCCAGCAGCTCCACAACGGGGGCCCGTTACACCGGGGAGCTGTTTTTT.

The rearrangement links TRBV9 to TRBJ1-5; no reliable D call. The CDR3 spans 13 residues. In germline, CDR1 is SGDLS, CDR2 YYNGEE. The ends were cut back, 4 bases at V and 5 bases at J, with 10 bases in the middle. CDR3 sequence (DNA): TGTGCCAGCAGCTCAATTGCCGATCAGCCCCAGCATTTT. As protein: CASSSIADQPQHF.

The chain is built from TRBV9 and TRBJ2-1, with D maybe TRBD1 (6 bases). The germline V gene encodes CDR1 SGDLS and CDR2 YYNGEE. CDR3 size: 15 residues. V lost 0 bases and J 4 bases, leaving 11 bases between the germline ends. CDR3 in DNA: TGTGCCAGCAGCGTAGCAGGGGCCGAATACAATGAGCAGTTCTTC. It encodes CASSVAGAEYNEQFF.

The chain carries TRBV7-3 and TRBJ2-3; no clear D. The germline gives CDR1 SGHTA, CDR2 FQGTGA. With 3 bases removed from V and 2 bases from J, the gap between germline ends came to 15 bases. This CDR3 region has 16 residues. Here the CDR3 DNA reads TGTGCCAGCAGCTTTTGGGCCCCCGGGCACACAGATACGCAGTATTTT. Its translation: CASSFWAPGHTDTQYF.

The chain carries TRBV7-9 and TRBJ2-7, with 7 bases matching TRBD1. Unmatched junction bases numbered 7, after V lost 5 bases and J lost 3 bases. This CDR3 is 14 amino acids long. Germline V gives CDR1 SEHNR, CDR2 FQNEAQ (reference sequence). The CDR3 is CASSPRDRHYEQYF. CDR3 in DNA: TGTGCCAGCAGCCCTCGGGACAGACACTACGAGCAGTACTTC.

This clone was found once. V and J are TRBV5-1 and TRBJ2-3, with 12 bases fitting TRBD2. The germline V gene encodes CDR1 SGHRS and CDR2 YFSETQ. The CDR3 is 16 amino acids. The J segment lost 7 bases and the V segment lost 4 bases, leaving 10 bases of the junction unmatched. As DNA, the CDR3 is TGCGCCAGCAGCCGACTAGCGGGGGAGATTACATATACGCAGTATTTT. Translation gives CASSRLAGEITYTQYF.

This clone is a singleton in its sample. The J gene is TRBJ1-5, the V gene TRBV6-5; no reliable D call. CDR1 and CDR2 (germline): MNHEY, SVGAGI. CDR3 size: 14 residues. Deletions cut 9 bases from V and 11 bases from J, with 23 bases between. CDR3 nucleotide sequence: TGTGCCAGTGGAGGATTAGAGGGAAGCGGGGCCCAGCATTTT. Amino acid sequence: CASGGLEGSGAQHF.

CDR3 in amino acids: CASSLGQGEIYGYTF. Here the CDR3 DNA reads TGTGCCAGCAGCCTAGGACAGGGGGAGATCTATGGCTACACCTTC. The rearrangement uses TRBV5-4 and TRBJ1-2, with 10 bases identical to TRBD1. J lost 4 bases, V lost 4 bases, and 7 bases had no gene match. The CDR3 extends over 15 amino acids. Germline CDR1 reads SGHNT; CDR2 reads YYREEE (reference sequence).